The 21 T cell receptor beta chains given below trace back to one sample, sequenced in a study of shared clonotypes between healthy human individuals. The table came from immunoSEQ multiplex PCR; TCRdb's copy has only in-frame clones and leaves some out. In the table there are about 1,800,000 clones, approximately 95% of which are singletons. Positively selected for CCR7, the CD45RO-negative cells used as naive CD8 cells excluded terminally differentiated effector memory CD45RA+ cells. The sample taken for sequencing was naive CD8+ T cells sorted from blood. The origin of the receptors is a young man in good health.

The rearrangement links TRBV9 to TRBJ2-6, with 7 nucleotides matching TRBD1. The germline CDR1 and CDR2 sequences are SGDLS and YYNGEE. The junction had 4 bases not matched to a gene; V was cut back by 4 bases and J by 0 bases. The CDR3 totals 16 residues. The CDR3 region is CASSPRTGSGANVLTF. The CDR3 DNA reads TGTGCCAGCAGCCCGAGGACAGGCTCTGGGGCCAACGTCCTGACTTTC.

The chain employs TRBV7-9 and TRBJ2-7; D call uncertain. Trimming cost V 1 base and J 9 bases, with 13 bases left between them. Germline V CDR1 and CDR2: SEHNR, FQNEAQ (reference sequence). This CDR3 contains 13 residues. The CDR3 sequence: CASSLEGQVRQYF. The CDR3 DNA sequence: TGTGCCAGCAGCTTAGAAGGGCAGGTGAGGCAGTACTTC.

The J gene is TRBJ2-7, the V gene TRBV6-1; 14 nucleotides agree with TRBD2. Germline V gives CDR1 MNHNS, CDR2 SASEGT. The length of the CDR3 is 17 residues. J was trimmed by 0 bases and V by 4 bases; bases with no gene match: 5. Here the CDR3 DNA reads TGTGCCAGCAGTGGGGGACTAGCGGGAGCGGGCTCCTACGAGCAGTACTTC. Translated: CASSGGLAGAGSYEQYF.

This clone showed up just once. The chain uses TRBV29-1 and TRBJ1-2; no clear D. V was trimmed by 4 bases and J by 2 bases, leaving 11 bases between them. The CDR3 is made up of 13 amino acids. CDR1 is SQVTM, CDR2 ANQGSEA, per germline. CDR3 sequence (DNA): TGCAGCGTTGGGATAGGGCCAAACTATGGCTACACCTTC. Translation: CSVGIGPNYGYTF.

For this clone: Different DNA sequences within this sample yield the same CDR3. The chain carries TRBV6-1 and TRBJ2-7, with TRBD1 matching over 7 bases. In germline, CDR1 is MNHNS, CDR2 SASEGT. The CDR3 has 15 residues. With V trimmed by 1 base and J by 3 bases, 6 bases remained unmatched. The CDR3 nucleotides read TGTGCCAGCAGTGAAGGACAGGGTGCAGGCTACGAGCAGTACTTC. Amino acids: CASSEGQGAGYEQYF.

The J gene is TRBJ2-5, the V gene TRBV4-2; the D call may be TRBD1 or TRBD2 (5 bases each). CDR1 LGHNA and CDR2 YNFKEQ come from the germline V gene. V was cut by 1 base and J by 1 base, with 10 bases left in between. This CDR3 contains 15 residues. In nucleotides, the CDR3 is TGTGCCAGCAGCCAAGTGAGAGGGGCCCAAGAGACCCAGTACTTC. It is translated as CASSQVRGAQETQYF.

In DNA form, the CDR3 reads TGTGCCAGCAGTGAAGGGGCGGGAGGACAAGAGACCCAGTACTTC. This encodes CASSEGAGGQETQYF. The rearrangement links TRBV6-4 to TRBJ2-5; 8 bases line up with TRBD2. This CDR3 is built from 15 residues. Germline V lookup: CDR1 MRHNA, CDR2 SNTAGT. The V segment lost 3 bases and the J segment 2 bases; nucleotides outside the gene matches: 5.

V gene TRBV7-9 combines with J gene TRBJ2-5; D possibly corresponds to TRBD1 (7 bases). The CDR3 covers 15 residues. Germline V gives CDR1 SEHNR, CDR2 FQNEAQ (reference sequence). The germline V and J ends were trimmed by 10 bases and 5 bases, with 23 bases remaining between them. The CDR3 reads CATRPGGSPSETQYF. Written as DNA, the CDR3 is TGTGCCACCCGCCCAGGGGGGTCCCCTTCGGAGACCCAGTACTTC.

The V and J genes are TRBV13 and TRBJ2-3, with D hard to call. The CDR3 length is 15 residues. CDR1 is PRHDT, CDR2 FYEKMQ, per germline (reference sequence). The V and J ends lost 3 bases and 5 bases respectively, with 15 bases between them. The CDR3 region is CASSFRQALGDTQYF. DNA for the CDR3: TGTGCCAGCAGCTTCCGGCAGGCTCTGGGAGATACGCAGTATTTT.

CDR3 sequence reads: CATSTGFMGEQFF. The CDR3 DNA reads as TGTGCCACCAGCACAGGCTTTATGGGTGAGCAGTTCTTC. The chain recombines TRBV15 with TRBJ2-1; D gene ambiguous. Germline CDR1 and CDR2: LNHNV and YYDKDF (reference sequence). V was shortened by 4 bases and J by 9 bases, with 13 bases between the two germline ends. The CDR3 totals 13 residues.

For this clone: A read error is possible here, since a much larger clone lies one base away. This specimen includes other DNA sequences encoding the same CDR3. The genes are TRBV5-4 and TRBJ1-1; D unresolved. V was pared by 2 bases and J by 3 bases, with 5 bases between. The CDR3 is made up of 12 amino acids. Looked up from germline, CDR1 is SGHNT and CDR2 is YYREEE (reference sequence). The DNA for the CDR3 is TGTGCCAGCAGCTTCGGAGACACTGAAGCTTTCTTT. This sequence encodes CASSFGDTEAFF.

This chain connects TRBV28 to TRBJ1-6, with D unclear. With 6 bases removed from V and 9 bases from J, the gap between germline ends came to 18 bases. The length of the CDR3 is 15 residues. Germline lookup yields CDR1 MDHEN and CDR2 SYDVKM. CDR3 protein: CASSLGIGGGSPLHF. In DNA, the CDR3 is TGTGCCAGCAGCCTAGGCATCGGAGGCGGTTCACCCCTCCACTTT.

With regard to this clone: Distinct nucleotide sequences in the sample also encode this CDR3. The CDR3 nucleotides read TGTGCCAGCAGTAAAGACGGGGCCGCGACCCAGTACTTC. It codes for CASSKDGAATQYF. The J gene is TRBJ2-5, the V gene TRBV27, with D perhaps TRBD1 or TRBD2 (5 bases each). The CDR3 has 13 residues. Germline V lookup: CDR1 MNHEY, CDR2 SMNVEV (reference sequence). V lost 5 bases and J 7 bases, leaving 14 bases between the germline ends.

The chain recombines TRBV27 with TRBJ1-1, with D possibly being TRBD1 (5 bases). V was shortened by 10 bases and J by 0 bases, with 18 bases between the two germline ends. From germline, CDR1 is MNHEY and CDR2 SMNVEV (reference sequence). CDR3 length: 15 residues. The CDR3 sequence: CATKMIMGVNTEAFF. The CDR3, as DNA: TGTGCCACCAAAATGATTATGGGGGTGAACACTGAAGCTTTCTTT.

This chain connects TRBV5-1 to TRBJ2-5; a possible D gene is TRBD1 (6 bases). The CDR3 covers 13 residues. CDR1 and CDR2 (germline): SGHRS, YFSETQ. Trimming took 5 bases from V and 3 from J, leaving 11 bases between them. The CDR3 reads CASRQGYEETQYF. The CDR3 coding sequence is TGCGCCAGCAGACAGGGATACGAAGAGACCCAGTACTTC. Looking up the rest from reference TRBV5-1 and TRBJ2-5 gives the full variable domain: KAGVTQTPRYLIKTRGQQVTLSCSPISGHRSVSWYQQTPGQGLQFLFEYFSETQRNKGNFPGRFSGRQFSNSRSEMNVSTLELGDSALYLCASRQGYEETQYFGPGTRLLVL.

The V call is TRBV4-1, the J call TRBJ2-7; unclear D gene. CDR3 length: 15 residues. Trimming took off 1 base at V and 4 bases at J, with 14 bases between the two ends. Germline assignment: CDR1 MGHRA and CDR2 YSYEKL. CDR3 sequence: CASSQGDNLIYEQYF. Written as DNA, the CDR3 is TGCGCCAGCAGCCAAGGAGACAACCTGATTTACGAGCAGTACTTC.

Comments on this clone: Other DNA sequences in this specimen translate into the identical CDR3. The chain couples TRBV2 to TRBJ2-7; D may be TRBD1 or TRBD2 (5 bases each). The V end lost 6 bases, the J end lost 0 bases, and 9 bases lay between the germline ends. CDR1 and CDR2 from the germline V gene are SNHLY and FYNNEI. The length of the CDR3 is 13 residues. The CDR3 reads CASRGPTSYEQYF. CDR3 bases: TGTGCCAGCAGGGGACCGACCTCCTACGAGCAGTACTTC.

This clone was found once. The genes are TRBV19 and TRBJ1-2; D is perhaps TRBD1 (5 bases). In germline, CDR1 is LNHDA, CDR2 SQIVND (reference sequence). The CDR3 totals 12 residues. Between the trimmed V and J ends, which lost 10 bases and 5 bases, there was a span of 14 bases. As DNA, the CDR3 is TGTGCCACCTCAATTGGGGGGTATGGCTACACCTTC. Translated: CATSIGGYGYTF.

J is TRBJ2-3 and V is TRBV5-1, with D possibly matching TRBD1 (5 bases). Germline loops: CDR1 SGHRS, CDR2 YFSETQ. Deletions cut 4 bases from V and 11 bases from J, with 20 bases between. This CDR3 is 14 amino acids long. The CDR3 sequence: CASSPIGAPQVQYF. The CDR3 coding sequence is TGCGCCAGCAGCCCTATAGGGGCCCCCCAAGTGCAGTATTTT.

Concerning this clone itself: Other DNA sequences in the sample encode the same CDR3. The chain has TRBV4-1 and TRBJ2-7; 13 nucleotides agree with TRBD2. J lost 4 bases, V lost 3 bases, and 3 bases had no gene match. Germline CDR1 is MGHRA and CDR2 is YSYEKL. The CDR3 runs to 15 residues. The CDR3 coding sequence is TGCGCCAGCAGCCATCGGACTAGCGGGGGTTACGAGCAGTACTTC. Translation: CASSHRTSGGYEQYF.

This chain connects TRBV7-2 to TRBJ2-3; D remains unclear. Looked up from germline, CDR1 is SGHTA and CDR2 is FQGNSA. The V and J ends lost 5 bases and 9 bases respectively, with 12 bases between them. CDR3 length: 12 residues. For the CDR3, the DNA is TGTGCCAGCAGCCCGGACCAATCAACGCAGTATTTT. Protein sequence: CASSPDQSTQYF.